The rows below give T cell receptor beta chains drawn from one sample of a study of CD4 T cell repertoires in COVID-19. The table came from immunoSEQ multiplex PCR; TCRdb's copy has only in-frame clones and leaves some out. The sample holds tens of thousands of clones, around 82% seen once. Specimen: CD4+ T cells from peripheral blood, collected after recovery from COVID-19. The source is a human donor who had COVID-19. Each CDR3 is given without its conserved first and last residue. The order of the fields is V gene, J gene, CDR3 protein.

>TRBV10-3|TRBJ2-1
AISEPGQGAQDEQF
>TRBV5-5|TRBJ2-3
ASSPGERPHRMEQY
>TRBV7-2|TRBJ2-7
ASSLNGRAYEQY
>TRBV10-3|TRBJ2-5
AISDWQQETQY
>TRBV19|TRBJ2-2
ASRTGQGASGELF
>TRBV30|TRBJ1-5
AWSVGGQVFQPQH
>TRBV18|TRBJ2-5
ASSPLPGGQETQY
>TRBV7-2|TRBJ1-2
ASSTYLQGATGSGGYT
>TRBV5-6|TRBJ1-6
ASSSTDSSYNSPLH
>TRBV10-3|TRBJ1-3
AISESAGNTIY
>TRBV12-3/TRBV12-4|TRBJ1-2
ASSLGVNYGYT
>TRBV6-2/TRBV6-3|TRBJ2-2
ASSRDYNTGELF
>TRBV28|TRBJ2-1
ASSFVSAGWGQF
>TRBV10-3|TRBJ1-1
AIRERDQNTEAF
>TRBV10-3|TRBJ1-5
AISESRGDNQPQH
>TRBV19|TRBJ2-5
ASSTRTVVQETQY
>TRBV15|TRBJ2-3
ATSRPSTDTQY
>TRBV12-5|TRBJ2-3
ASGPTVGGQVDTQY
>TRBV2|TRBJ2-5
ASSEWGAHQETQY
>TRBV6-5|TRBJ2-7
ASSNGPGSYEQY
>TRBV5-1|TRBJ1-3
ASSIDRGFTGNTIY